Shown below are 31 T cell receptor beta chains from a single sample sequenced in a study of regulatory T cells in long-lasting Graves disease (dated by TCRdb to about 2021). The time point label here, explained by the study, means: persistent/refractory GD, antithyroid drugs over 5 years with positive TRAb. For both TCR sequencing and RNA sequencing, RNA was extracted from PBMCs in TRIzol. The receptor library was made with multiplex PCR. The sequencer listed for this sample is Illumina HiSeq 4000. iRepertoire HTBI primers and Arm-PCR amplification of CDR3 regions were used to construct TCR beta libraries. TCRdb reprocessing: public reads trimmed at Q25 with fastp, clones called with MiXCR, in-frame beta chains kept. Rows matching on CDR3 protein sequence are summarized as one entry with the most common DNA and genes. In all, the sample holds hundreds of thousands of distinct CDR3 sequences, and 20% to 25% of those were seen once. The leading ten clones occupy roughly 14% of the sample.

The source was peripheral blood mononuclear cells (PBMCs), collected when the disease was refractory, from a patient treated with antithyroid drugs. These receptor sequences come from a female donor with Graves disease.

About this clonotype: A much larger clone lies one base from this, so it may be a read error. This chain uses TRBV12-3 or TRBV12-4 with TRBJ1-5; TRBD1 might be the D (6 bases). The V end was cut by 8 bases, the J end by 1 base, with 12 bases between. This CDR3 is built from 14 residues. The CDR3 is CASLEGDSNQPQHF. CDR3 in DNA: TGTGCCAGCCTCGAGGGGGACAGCAATCAGCCCCAGCATTTT.

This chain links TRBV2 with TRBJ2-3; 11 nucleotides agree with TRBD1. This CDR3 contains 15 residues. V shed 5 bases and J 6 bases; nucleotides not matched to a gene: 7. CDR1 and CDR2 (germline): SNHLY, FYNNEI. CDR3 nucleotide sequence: TGTGCCAGCAGTTGGACAGGGGGCGAGAAGGATACGCAGTATTTT. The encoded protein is CASSWTGGEKDTQYF.

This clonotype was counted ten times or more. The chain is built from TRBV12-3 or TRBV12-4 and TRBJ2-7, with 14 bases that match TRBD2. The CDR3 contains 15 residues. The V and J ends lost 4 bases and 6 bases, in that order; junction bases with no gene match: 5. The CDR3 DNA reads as TGTGCCAGCAGTTCGGGACTAGCGGGAGTCGGCGAGCAGTACTTC. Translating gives CASSSGLAGVGEQYF.

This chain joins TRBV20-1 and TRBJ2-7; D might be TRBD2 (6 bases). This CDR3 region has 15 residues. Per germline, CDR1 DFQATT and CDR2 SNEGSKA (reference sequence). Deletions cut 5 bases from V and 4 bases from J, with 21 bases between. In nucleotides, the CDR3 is TGCAGTGCTCACCGGGGGATGGATCGAACTTACGAGCAGTACTTC. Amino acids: CSAHRGMDRTYEQYF.

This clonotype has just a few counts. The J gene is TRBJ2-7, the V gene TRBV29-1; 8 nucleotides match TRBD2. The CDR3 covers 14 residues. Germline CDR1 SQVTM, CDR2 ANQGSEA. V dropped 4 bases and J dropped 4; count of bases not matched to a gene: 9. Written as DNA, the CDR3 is TGCAGCGTTGGGTTAGGGTCTAGCGGGTACGAGCAGTACTTC. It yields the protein CSVGLGSSGYEQYF.

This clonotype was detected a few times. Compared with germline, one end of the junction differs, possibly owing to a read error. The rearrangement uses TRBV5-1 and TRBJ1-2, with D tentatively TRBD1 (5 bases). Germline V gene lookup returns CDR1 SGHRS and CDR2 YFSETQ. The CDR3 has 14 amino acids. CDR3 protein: CASSLGTYRDGYTF. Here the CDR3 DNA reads TGTGCCAGCAGCTTAGGGACGTACCGGGATGGCTACACCTTC. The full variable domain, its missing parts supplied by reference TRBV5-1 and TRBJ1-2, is KAGVTQTPRYLIKTRGQQVTLSCSPISGHRSVSWYQQTPGQGLQFLFEYFSETQRNKGNFPGRFSGRQFSNSRSEMNVSTLELGDSALYLCASSLGTYRDGYTFGSGTRLTVV.

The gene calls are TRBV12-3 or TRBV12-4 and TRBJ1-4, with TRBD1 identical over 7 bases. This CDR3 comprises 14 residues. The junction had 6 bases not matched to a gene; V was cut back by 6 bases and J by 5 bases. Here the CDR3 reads CASRSGTENEKLFF. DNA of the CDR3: TGTGCCAGCAGATCCGGGACAGAGAATGAAAAACTGTTTTTT.

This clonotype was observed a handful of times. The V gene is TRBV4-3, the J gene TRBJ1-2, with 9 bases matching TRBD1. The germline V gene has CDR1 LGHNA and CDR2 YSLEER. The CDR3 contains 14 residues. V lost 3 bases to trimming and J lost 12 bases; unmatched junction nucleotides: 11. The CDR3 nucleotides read TGCGCCAGCAGCCAGGGGACAGGGAAGTTTCCGAACACCTTC. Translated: CASSQGTGKFPNTF.

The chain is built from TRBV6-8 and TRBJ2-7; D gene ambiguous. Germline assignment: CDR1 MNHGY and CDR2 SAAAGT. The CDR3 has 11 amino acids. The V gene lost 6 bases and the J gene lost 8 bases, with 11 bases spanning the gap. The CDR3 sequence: CASSHSNQQYF. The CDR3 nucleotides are TGTGCCAGCAGCCACAGTAATCAGCAGTACTTC.

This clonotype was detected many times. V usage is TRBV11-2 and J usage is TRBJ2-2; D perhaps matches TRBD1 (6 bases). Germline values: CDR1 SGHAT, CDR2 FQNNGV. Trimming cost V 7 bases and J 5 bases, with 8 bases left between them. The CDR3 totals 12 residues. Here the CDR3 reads CASKTGTGELFF. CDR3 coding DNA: TGTGCCAGCAAAACAGGGACCGGGGAGCTGTTTTTT.

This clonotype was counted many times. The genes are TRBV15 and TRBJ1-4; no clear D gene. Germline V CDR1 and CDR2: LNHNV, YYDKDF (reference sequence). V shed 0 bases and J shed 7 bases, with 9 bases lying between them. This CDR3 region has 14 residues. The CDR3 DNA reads TGTGCCACCAGCAGAGACCCCGGTATTGAAAAACTGTTTTTT. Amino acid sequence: CATSRDPGIEKLFF.

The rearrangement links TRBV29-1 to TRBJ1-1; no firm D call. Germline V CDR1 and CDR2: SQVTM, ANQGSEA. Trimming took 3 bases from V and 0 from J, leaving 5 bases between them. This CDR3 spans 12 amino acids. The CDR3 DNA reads TGCAGCGTTGACGGCGTGAACACTGAAGCTTTCTTT. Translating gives CSVDGVNTEAFF.

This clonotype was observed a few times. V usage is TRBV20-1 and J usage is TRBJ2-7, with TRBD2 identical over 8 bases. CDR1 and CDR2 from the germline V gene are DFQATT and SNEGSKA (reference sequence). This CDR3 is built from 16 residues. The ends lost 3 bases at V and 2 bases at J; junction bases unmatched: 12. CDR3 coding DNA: TGCAGTGCTAGGAGGGTGGCGGGGGGTTGGACCTACGAGCAGTACTTC. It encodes CSARRVAGGWTYEQYF.

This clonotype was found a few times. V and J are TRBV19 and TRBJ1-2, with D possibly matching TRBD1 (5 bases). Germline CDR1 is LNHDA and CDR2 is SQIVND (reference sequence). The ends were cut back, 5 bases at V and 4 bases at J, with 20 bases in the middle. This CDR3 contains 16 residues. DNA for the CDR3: TGTGCCAGTAGTCACCCAGGGCCCCTGGGTGGCTATGGCTACACCTTC. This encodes CASSHPGPLGGYGYTF. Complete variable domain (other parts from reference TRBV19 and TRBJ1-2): DGGITQSPKYLFRKEGQNVTLSCEQNLNHDAMYWYRQDPGQGLRLIYYSQIVNDFQKGDIAEGYSVSREKKESFPLTVTSAQKNPTAFYLCASSHPGPLGGYGYTFGSGTRLTVV.

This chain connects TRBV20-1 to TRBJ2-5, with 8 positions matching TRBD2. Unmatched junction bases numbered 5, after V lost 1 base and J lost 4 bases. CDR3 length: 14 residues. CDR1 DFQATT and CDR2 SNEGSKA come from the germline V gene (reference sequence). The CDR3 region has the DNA TGCAGTGCTAGAGCGGGGGGGGGAGGAGAGACCCAGTACTTC. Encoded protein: CSARAGGGGETQYF.

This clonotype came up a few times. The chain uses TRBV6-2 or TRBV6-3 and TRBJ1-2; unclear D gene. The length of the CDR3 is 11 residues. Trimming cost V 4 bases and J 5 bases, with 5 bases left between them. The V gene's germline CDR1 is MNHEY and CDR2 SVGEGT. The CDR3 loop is CASSSLYGYTF. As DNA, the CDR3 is TGTGCCAGCAGTTCCCTATATGGCTACACCTTC.

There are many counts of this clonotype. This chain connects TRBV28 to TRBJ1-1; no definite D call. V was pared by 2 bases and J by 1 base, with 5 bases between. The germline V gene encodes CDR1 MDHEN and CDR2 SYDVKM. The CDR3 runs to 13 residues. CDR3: CASSLPTNTEAFF. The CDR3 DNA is TGTGCCAGCAGTTTACCTACGAACACTGAAGCTTTCTTT.

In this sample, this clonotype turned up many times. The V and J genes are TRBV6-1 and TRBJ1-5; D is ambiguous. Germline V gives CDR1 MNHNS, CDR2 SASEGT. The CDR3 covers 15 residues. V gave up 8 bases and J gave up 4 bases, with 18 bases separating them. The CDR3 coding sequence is TGTGCCAGCGCCCCCACAGTCGGCGGGAATCAGCCCCAGCATTTT. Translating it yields CASAPTVGGNQPQHF.

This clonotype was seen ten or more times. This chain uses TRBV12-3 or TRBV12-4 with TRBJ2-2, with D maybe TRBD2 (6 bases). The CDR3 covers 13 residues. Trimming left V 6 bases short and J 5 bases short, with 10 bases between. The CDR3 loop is CASSSLATGELFF. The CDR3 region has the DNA TGTGCCAGCAGCTCTCTAGCGACCGGGGAGCTGTTTTTT.

The CDR3, as DNA: TGTGCCAGCAGCGGCCGCCGGGACAGTTTCTCCGGGGAGCTGTTTTTT. This sequence encodes CASSGRRDSFSGELFF. This rearrangement joins TRBV7-9 to TRBJ2-2; 7 bases align to TRBD1. The CDR3 covers 16 residues. Germline V lookup: CDR1 SEHNR, CDR2 FQNEAQ (reference sequence). J lost 6 bases, V lost 5 bases, and 12 bases had no gene match.

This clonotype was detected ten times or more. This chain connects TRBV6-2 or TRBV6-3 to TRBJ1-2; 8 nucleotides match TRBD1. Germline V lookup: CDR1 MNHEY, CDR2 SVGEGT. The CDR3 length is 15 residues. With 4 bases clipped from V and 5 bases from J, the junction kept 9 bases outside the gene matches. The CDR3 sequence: CASSSPGTGEYGYTF. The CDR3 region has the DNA TGTGCCAGCAGTTCCCCCGGGACAGGAGAGTATGGCTACACCTTC.

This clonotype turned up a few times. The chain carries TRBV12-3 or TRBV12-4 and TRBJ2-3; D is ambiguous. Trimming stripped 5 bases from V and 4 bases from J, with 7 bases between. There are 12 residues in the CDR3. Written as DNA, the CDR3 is TGTGCCAGCAGTCGAAATGCAGATACGCAGTATTTT. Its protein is CASSRNADTQYF.

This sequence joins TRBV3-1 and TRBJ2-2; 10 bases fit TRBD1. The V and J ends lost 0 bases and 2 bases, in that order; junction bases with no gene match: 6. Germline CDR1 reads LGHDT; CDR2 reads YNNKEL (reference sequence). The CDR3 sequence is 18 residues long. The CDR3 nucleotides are TGTGCCAGCAGCCAAGACCAAGGACAGGGGGTTAACACCGGGGAGCTGTTTTTT. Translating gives CASSQDQGQGVNTGELFF.

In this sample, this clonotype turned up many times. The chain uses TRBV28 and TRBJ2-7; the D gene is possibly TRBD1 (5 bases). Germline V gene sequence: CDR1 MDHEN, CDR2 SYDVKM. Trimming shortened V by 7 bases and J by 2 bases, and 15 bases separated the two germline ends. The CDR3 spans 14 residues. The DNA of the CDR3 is TGTGCCAGCACCAGACAGACCCTGACCTACGAGCAGTACTTC. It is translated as CASTRQTLTYEQYF.

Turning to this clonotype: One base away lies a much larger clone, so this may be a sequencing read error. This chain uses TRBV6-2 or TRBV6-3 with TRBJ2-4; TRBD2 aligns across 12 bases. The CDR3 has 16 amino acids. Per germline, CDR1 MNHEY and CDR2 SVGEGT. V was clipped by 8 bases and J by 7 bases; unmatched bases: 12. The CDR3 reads CASGEIRTSGNNIQYF. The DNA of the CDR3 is TGTGCCAGCGGCGAAATTAGGACTAGCGGGAATAACATTCAGTACTTC.

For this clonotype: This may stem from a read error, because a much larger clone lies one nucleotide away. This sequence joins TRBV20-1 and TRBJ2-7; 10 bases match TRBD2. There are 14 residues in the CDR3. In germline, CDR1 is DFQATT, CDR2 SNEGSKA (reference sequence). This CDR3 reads CCASSGGGSYEQYF. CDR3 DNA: TGCTGTGCTTCAAGCGGGGGGGGATCCTACGAGCAGTACTTC.

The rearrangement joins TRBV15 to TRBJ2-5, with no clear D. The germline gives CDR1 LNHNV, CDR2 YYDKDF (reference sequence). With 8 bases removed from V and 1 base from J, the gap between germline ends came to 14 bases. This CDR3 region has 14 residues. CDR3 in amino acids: CATQTGRIQETQYF. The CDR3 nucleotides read TGTGCCACCCAAACCGGGCGAATCCAAGAGACCCAGTACTTC.

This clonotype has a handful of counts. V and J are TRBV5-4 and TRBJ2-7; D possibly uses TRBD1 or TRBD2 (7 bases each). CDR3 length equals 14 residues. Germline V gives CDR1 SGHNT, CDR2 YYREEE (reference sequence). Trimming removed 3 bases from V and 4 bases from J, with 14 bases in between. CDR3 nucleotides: TGTGCCAGCAGCTCCAGGGGGGGGACTTACGAGCAGTACTTC. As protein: CASSSRGGTYEQYF.

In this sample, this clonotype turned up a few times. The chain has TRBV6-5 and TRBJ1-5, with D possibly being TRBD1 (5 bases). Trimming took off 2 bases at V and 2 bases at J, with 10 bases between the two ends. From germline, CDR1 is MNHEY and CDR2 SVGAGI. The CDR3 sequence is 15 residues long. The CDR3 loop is CASSYRGFGNQPQHF. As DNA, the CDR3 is TGTGCCAGCAGTTACAGGGGATTCGGCAATCAGCCCCAGCATTTT.

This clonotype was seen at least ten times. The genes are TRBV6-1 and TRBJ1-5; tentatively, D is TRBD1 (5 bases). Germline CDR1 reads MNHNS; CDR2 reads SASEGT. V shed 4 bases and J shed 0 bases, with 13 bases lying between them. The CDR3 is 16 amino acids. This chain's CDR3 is CASSATATSSNQPQHF. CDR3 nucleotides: TGTGCCAGCAGTGCGACAGCGACTTCTAGCAATCAGCCCCAGCATTTT.

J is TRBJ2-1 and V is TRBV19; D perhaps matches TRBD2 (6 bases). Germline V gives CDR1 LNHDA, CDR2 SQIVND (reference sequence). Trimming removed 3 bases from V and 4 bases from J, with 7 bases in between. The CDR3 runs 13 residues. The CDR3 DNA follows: TGTGCCAGTAGTATGGGGAGGTACAATGAGCAGTTCTTC. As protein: CASSMGRYNEQFF.